The 8 T cell receptor beta chains reported below all come from one sample, sequenced in a study of cytomegalovirus exposure and HLA in healthy donors. Clones were sequenced by immunoSEQ multiplex PCR, and TCRdb holds only the in-frame ones, with some missing. Counted here are more than 95,000 clones, around 90% occurring once; the ten biggest clones make up about 2%. Sequencing was done on a sample of PBMCs. The receptor set was obtained from a young woman in good health and CMV-seronegative.

The J gene is TRBJ2-1, the V gene TRBV6-1; 8 bases match TRBD1. The CDR3 is 15 amino acids. The V gene's germline CDR1 is MNHNS and CDR2 SASEGT. V shed 7 bases and J 1 base; nucleotides not matched to a gene: 6. CDR3 in DNA: TGTGCCAGCATGCCGGGACAGGAGTCCTACAATGAGCAGTTCTTC. This gives the protein CASMPGQESYNEQFF.

This rearrangement joins TRBV21-1 to TRBJ1-3; no check of the table's D call, TRBD1, against the DNA was made. TRBV21-1 is a recognized pseudogene. This CDR3 is built from 18 residues. The CDR3 sequence: CASSKDTRQGLSGNTIYF. CDR3 sequence (DNA): TGTGCCAGCAGCAAAGACACGAGACAGGGCCTCTCTGGAAACACCATATATTTT.

This clone appeared once. The CDR3 nucleotides read TGTGCCAGCAGCCAAGAACTAGCTGGAGAGACCCAGTACTTC. Its protein product is CASSQELAGETQYF. V and J are TRBV14 and TRBJ2-5; D might be TRBD2 (6 bases). Germline V lookup: CDR1 SGHDN, CDR2 FVKESK. Trimming stripped 0 bases from V and 4 bases from J, with 9 bases between. The CDR3 has 14 residues.

The chain carries TRBV30 and TRBJ2-3; 10 nucleotides line up with TRBD1. V trimming: 2 bases; J trimming: 4 bases; junction bases outside the gene matches: 6. The CDR3 is 15 amino acids. CDR1 is GTSNPN and CDR2 is SVGIG in the germline V gene (reference sequence). CDR3 sequence (DNA): TGTGCCTGGAGTCCGACAGGGGGCGAGGCAGATACGCAGTATTTT. It yields the protein CAWSPTGGEADTQYF.

The V gene is TRBV7-9, the J gene TRBJ2-3; the D is unclear. Germline CDR1 reads SEHNR; CDR2 reads FQNEAQ (reference sequence). The CDR3 extends over 14 amino acids. Between the trimmed V and J ends, which lost 2 bases and 5 bases, there was a span of 11 bases. Here the CDR3 reads CASSLLRHQDTQYF. The CDR3 DNA sequence: TGTGCCAGCAGCTTACTCAGACACCAAGATACGCAGTATTTT.

This rearrangement joins TRBV7-8 to TRBJ2-1; the match to TRBD1 covers 9 bases. Trimming took 3 bases from V and 2 from J; bases not matched to a gene: 2. CDR3 size: 15 residues. From germline, CDR1 is SGHVS and CDR2 FQNEAQ. In nucleotides, the CDR3 is TGTGCCAGCAGCTTGGGACAGGGCACCTACAATGAGCAGTTCTTC. It codes for CASSLGQGTYNEQFF. The full variable domain, completed using reference TRBV7-8 and TRBJ2-1, is GAGVSQSPRYKVAKRGQDVALRCDPISGHVSLFWYQQALGQGPEFLTYFQNEAQLDKSGLPSDRFFAERPEGSVSTLKIQRTQQEDSAVYLCASSLGQGTYNEQFFGPGTRLTVL.

CDR3: CATSRTGRVHEQYF. DNA for the CDR3: TGTGCCACCAGCCGGACAGGGAGGGTCCACGAGCAGTACTTC. The V and J genes are TRBV15 and TRBJ2-7; weak D call: TRBD1 (8 bases). The germline V and J ends were trimmed by 5 bases and 5 bases, with 16 bases remaining between them. Germline lookup yields CDR1 LNHNV and CDR2 YYDKDF (reference sequence). The CDR3 totals 14 residues. The full variable domain, completed using reference TRBV15 and TRBJ2-7, is DAMVIQNPRYQVTQFGKPVTLSCSQTLNHNVMYWYQQKSSQAPKLLFHYYDKDFNNEADTPDNFQSRRPNTSFCFLDIRSPGLGDTAMYLCATSRTGRVHEQYFGPGTRLTVT.

The V and J genes are TRBV15 and TRBJ1-4; no reliable D call. CDR1 LNHNV and CDR2 YYDKDF come from the germline V gene (reference sequence). The CDR3 consists of 15 residues. V lost 0 bases, J lost 2 bases, and 7 bases lay in between. This CDR3 reads CATSRDRGTNEKLFF. CDR3 bases: TGTGCCACCAGCAGAGATCGGGGTACTAATGAAAAACTGTTTTTT.